The clone carrying this T cell receptor (beta chain) has just a few counts. These data are taken from a study of T-cell reconstitution after alpha-beta-depleted transplantation in children. The library targeted TCRbeta and was prepared with unique molecular identifiers. Each CDR3 protein is one row after TCRdb ran MiXCR on the PCR reads. The sample holds about half a million distinct CDR3 sequences, roughly an eighth seen once. The source was PBMCs from the stem cell graft donor, collected from the stem cell graft. The clonotype was recovered from a human donor who donated a stem cell graft to a child with combined immunodeficiency.

CDR3 sequence reads: CASSLAQGPFEAFF. In nucleotides, the CDR3 is TGTGCCAGCAGCTTAGCGCAGGGCCCATTCGAAGCTTTCTTT. The gene calls are TRBV7-2 and TRBJ1-1, with a weak D call TRBD1 (5 bases). Germline CDR1 SGHTA, CDR2 FQGNSA. V lost 0 bases, J lost 8 bases, and 13 bases lay in between. CDR3 length: 14 residues.